This T cell receptor beta chain was identified in a study of blood T cell repertoires in COVID-19. Across the whole study: Donors in the United States, Italy and Spain gave samples during acute or convalescent COVID-19. Sample material is recorded as cDNA or gDNA derived from T cells, B-cell-depleted T cells, or PBMCs.

In the authors' methods: It was from reference gene primer amplification that nucleated cell counts were estimated. Sequenced by immunoSEQ multiplex PCR; TCRdb stores in-frame clones only, minus some. That table supplies the V and J calls and clone size; D and trimming were determined from the DNA. The sample holds just under 45,000 clones, approximately 87% seen once. Germline V gene lookup returns CDR1 SGHNT and CDR2 YENEEA. Trimming cost V 7 bases and J 0 bases; bases outside gene matches: 9. This CDR3 contains 15 residues. The sequenced sample consisted of peripheral blood. The sequence was obtained from a man aged 35 to 55 with COVID-19, enrolled during active disease. The V gene is TRBV11-3, the J gene TRBJ2-7; 7 bases map to TRBD1. The CDR3 spells CASTKETGSSYEQYF. DNA of the CDR3: TGTGCCAGCACCAAAGAGACAGGGTCCTCCTACGAGCAGTACTTC.